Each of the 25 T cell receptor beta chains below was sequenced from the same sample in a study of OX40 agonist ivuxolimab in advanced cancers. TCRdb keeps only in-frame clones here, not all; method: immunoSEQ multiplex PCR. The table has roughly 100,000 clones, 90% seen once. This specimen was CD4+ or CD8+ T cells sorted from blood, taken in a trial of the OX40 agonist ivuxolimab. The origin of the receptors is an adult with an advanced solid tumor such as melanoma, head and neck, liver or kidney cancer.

The CDR3 loop is CASRRGFGNTIYF. CDR3 in DNA: TGTGCCAGCAGGCGAGGGTTTGGAAACACCATATATTTT. This chain uses TRBV5-6 with TRBJ1-3; no clear D gene. V gave up 5 bases and J gave up 3 bases, with 9 bases separating them. Germline V gene data show CDR1 as SGHDT and CDR2 as YYEEEE. CDR3 size: 13 residues.

The CDR3 spells CASSPPMGQGLYF. The CDR3 bases are TGTGCCAGCAGCCCCCCCATGGGACAGGGTTTGTATTTT. The chain employs TRBV7-2 and TRBJ2-3; TRBD1 matches at 9 bases. Trimming removed 5 bases from V and 14 bases from J; junction bases left unmatched: 11. Germline values: CDR1 SGHTA, CDR2 FQGNSA. The CDR3 consists of 13 residues.

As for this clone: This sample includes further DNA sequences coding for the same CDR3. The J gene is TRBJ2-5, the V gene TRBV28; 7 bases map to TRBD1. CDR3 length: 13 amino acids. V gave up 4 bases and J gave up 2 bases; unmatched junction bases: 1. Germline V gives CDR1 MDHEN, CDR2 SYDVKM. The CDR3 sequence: CASSSGQQETQYF. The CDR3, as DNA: TGTGCCAGCAGTTCGGGACAGCAAGAGACCCAGTACTTC.

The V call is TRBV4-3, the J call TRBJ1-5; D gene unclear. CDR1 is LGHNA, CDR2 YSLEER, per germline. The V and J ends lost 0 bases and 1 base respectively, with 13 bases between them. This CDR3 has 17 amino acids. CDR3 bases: TGCGCCAGCAGCCAAGAAGCAGGCGGCAGGAGCAATCAGCCCCAGCATTTT. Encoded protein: CASSQEAGGRSNQPQHF.

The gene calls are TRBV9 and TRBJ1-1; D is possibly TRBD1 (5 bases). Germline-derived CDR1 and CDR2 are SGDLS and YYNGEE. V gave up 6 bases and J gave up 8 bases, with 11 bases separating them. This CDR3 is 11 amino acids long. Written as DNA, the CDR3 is TGTGCCAGCACGGGGGTGGGAGAAGCTTTCTTT. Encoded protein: CASTGVGEAFF.

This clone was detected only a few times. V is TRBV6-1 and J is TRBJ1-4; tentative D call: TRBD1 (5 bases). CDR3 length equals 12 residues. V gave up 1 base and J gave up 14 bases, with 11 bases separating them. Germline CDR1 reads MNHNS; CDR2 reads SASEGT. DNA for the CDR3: TGTGCCAGCAGTGAAGACGGCCGGGGGCTGTTTTTT. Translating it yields CASSEDGRGLFF.

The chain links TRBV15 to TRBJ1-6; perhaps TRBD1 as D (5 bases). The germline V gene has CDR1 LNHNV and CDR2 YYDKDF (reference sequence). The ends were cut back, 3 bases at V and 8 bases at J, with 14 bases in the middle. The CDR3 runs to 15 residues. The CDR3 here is CATSRQQGGDSPLHF. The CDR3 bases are TGTGCCACCAGCAGGCAGCAGGGCGGGGATTCACCCCTCCACTTT. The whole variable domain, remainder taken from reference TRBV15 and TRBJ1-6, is DAMVIQNPRYQVTQFGKPVTLSCSQTLNHNVMYWYQQKSSQAPKLLFHYYDKDFNNEADTPDNFQSRRPNTSFCFLDIRSPGLGDTAMYLCATSRQQGGDSPLHFGNGTRLTVT.

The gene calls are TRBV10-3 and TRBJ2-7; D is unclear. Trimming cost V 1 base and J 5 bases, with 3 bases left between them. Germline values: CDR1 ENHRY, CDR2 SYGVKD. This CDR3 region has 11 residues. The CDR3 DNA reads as TGTGCCATCAGTGAGTTGCACGAGCAGTACTTC. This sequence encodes CAISELHEQYF.

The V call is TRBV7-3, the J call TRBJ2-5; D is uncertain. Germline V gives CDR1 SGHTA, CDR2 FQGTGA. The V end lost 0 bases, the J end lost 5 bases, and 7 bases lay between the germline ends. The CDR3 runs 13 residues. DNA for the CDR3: TGTGCCAGCAGCTTAACTGGCACCGAGACCCAGTACTTC. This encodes CASSLTGTETQYF.

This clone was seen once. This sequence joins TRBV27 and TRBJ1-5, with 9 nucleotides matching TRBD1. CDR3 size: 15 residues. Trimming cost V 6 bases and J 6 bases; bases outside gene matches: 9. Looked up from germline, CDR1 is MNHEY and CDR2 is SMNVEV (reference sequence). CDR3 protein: CASRVTGGAGQPQHF. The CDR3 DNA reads TGTGCCAGCAGAGTTACAGGGGGCGCGGGTCAGCCCCAGCATTTT.

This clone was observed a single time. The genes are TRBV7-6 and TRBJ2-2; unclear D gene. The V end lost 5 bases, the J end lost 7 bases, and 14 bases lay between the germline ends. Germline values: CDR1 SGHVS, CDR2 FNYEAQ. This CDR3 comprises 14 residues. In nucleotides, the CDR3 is TGTGCCAGCAGCCCCCAAATCTCCCACGGGGAGCTGTTTTTT. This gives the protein CASSPQISHGELFF.

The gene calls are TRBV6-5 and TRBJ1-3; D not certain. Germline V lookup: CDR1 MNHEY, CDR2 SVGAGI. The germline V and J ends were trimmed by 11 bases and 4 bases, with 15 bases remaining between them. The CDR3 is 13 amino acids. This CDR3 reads CASREAGGNTIYF. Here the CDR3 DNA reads TGTGCCTCCAGAGAAGCGGGAGGAAACACCATATATTTT.

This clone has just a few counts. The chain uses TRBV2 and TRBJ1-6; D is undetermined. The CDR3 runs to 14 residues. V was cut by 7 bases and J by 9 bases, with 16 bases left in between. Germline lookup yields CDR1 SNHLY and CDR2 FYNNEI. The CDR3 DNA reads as TGTGCCAGCATGGCCGAGACATCTACTTCACCCCTCCACTTT. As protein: CASMAETSTSPLHF. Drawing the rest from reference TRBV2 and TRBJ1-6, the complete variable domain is EPEVTQTPSHQVTQMGQEVILRCVPISNHLYFYWYRQILGQKVEFLVSFYNNEISEKSEIFDDQFSVERPDGSNFTLKIRSTKLEDSAMYFCASMAETSTSPLHFGNGTRLTVT.

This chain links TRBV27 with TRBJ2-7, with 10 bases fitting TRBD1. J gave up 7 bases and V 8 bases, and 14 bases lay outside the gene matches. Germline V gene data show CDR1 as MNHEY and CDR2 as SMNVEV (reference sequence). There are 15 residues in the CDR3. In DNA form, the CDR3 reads TGTGCCAGCGGAACCTTCCGACAGGGGGCGCGTGAGCAGTACTTC. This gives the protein CASGTFRQGAREQYF.

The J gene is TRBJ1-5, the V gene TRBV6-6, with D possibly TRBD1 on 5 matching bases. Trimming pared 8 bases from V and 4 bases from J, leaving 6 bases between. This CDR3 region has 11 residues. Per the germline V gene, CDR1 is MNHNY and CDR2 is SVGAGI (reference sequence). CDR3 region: CASGANQPQHF. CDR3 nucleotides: TGTGCCAGCGGGGCTAATCAGCCCCAGCATTTT.

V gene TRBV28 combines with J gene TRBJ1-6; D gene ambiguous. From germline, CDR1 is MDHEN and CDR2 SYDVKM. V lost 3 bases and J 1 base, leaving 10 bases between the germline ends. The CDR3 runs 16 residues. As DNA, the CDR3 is TGTGCCAGCAGTTTCTTTTCGGGATCCTATAATTCACCCCTCCACTTT. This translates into CASSFFSGSYNSPLHF.

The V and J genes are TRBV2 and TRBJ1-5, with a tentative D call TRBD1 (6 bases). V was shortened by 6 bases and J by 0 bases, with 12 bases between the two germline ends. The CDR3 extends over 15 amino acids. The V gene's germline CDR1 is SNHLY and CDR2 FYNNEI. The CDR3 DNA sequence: TGTGCCAGCAGGGCGCAGGGGACTAGCAATCAGCCCCAGCATTTT. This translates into CASRAQGTSNQPQHF.

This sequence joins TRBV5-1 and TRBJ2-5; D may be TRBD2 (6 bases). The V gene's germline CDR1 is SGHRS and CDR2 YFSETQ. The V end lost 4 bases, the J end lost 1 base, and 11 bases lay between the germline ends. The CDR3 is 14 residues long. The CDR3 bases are TGCGCCAGCAGCCGGGGACTCAGCCAAGAGACCCAGTACTTC. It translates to CASSRGLSQETQYF.

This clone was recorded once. The CDR3 sequence: CASSPSQGFTYEQYF. Here the CDR3 DNA reads TGTGCCAGCTCACCGAGTCAGGGCTTTACCTACGAGCAGTACTTC. The chain has TRBV18 and TRBJ2-7, with TRBD1 as a possible D gene (5 bases). CDR3 length: 15 amino acids. With 3 bases removed from V and 2 bases from J, the gap between germline ends came to 14 bases. The germline V gene has CDR1 KGHSH and CDR2 LQKENI.

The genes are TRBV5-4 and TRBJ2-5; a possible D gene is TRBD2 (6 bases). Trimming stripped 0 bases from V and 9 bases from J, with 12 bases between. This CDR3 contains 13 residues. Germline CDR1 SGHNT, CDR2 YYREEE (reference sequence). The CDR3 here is CASSLDAGSAQYF. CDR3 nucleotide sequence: TGTGCCAGCAGCTTGGATGCGGGGTCGGCCCAGTACTTC.

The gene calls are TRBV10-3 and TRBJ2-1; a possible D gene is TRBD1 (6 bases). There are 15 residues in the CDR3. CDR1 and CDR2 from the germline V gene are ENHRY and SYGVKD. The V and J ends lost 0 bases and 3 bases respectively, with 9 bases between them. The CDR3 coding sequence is TGTGCCATCAGTGAGTCCGGACAGATCTACAATGAGCAGTTCTTC. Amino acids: CAISESGQIYNEQFF.

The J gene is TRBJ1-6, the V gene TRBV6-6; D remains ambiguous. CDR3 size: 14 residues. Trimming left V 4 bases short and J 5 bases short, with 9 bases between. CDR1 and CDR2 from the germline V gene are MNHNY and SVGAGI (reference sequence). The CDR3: CASSFSGNNSPLHF. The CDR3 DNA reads TGTGCCAGCAGTTTCTCCGGGAATAATTCACCCCTCCACTTT.

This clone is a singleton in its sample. The CDR3 protein is CASSSDTGSWGSPLHF. The CDR3 nucleotides are TGTGCCAGCAGCTCCGACACAGGGAGTTGGGGCTCACCCCTCCACTTT. V gene TRBV7-9 combines with J gene TRBJ1-6; D possibly corresponds to TRBD1 (6 bases). Trimming stripped 4 bases from V and 10 bases from J, with 20 bases between. Germline values: CDR1 SEHNR, CDR2 FQNEAQ (reference sequence). The CDR3 length is 16 residues.

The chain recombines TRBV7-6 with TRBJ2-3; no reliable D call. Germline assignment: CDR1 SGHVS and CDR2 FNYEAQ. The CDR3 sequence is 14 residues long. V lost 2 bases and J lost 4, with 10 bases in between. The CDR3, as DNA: TGTGCCAGCAGCTTATCCCATCTCCCAGATACGCAGTATTTT. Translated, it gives CASSLSHLPDTQYF.

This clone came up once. As DNA, the CDR3 is TGTGCCAGCAGCTTGGTGGGACAGGGTTACAACGAGCAGTACTTC. Translation: CASSLVGQGYNEQYF. V gene TRBV5-8 combines with J gene TRBJ2-7; 9 nucleotides align to TRBD1. The junction had 6 bases not matched to a gene; V was cut back by 0 bases and J by 5 bases. CDR1 is SGHTS and CDR2 is YDEGEE in the germline V gene. The CDR3 is 15 amino acids.